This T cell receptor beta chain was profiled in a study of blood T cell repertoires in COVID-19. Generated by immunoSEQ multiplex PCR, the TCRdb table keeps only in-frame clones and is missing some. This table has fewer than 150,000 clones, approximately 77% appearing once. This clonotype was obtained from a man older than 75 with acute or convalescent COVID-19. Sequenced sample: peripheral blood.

CDR3 nucleotide sequence: TGTGCCAGCAGTTACCTTGGAGGGAACTATGGCTACACCTTC. Protein product: CASSYLGGNYGYTF. V and J are TRBV6-2 or TRBV6-3 and TRBJ1-2; no clear D. Trimming removed 2 bases at V and 2 bases at J, with 9 bases between. Germline CDR1 is MNHEY and CDR2 is SVGEGT. The CDR3 length is 14 residues.